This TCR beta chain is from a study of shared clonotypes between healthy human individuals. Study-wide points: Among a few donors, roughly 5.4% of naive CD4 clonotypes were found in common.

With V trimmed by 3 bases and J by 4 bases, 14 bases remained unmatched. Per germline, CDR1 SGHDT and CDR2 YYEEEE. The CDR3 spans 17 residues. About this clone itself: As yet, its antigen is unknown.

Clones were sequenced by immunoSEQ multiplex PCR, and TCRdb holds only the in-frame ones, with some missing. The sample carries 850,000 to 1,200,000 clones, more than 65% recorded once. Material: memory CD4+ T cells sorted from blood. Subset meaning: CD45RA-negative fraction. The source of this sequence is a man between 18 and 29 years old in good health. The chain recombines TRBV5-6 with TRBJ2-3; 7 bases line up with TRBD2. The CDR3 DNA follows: TGTGCCAGCAGCTCGAGGGGCGCGGGAGTAGCCCCAGATACGCAGTATTTT. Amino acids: CASSSRGAGVAPDTQYF.